Presented here are 27 T cell receptor beta chains from one specimen sequenced in a study of OX40 agonist ivuxolimab in advanced cancers. Assay used: immunoSEQ multiplex PCR; TCRdb lists only in-frame clones, some missing. The sample gives more than 50,000 clones, approximately 92% of which show up once; 12% is in the top ten. Sequenced here: CD4+ or CD8+ T cells sorted from blood, sampled in a trial of the OX40 agonist ivuxolimab. Receptor source: an adult with an advanced solid tumor such as melanoma, head and neck, liver or kidney cancer.

The chain carries TRBV27 and TRBJ2-1; 7 positions match TRBD2. Germline V lookup: CDR1 MNHEY, CDR2 SMNVEV (reference sequence). This CDR3 comprises 14 residues. The ends lost 4 bases at V and 2 bases at J; junction bases unmatched: 2. CDR3 in amino acids: CASSSAGAYNEQFF. CDR3 nucleotides: TGTGCCAGCAGTTCGGCGGGGGCCTACAATGAGCAGTTCTTC.

There are a few counts of this clone. The gene calls are TRBV5-6 and TRBJ1-1; TRBD1 matches at 7 bases. The CDR3 sequence is 14 residues long. Trimming cost V 2 bases and J 3 bases; bases outside gene matches: 4. Germline V lookup: CDR1 SGHDT, CDR2 YYEEEE. The CDR3 loop reads CASSFQTGHTEAFF. The CDR3 nucleotides read TGTGCCAGCAGCTTTCAGACAGGGCACACTGAAGCTTTCTTT.

This clone occurred a few times. The genes are TRBV6-1 and TRBJ1-1, with 7 nucleotides matching TRBD1. J was trimmed by 7 bases and V by 11 bases; bases with no gene match: 10. The germline V gene encodes CDR1 MNHNS and CDR2 SASEGT. This CDR3 comprises 12 residues. The CDR3 loop reads CALSWWTGEAFF. DNA for the CDR3: TGTGCCTTAAGTTGGTGGACAGGTGAAGCTTTCTTT.

J is TRBJ1-5 and V is TRBV27; D gene unclear. This CDR3 comprises 14 residues. V was shortened by 5 bases and J by 4 bases, with 12 bases between the two germline ends. Germline-derived CDR1 and CDR2 are MNHEY and SMNVEV (reference sequence). CDR3 sequence (DNA): TGTGCCAGCAGTATAACCCATGAGAATCAGCCCCAGCATTTT. Translation: CASSITHENQPQHF.

The rearrangement uses TRBV27 and TRBJ1-4; D unresolved. This CDR3 has 16 residues. Germline V lookup: CDR1 MNHEY, CDR2 SMNVEV (reference sequence). Trimming removed 1 base at V and 5 bases at J, with 14 bases between. The CDR3 reads CASSLFTGSPNEKLFF. DNA for the CDR3: TGTGCCAGCAGTTTATTTACCGGGTCCCCAAATGAAAAACTGTTTTTT.

The rearrangement uses TRBV25-1 and TRBJ2-3; D ambiguous. This CDR3 is 12 amino acids long. CDR1 is MGHDK and CDR2 is SYGVNS in the germline V gene. Trimming pared 4 bases from V and 10 bases from J, leaving 12 bases between. CDR3 sequence reads: CASSAVHPAQYF. As DNA, the CDR3 is TGTGCCAGCAGTGCCGTCCACCCGGCGCAGTATTTT.

DNA for the CDR3: TGTGCCACAGGGGGACAGGAGGTCCAGAATGAGCAGTTCTTC. Amino acids: CATGGQEVQNEQFF. The chain has TRBV10-3 and TRBJ2-1, with 8 positions matching TRBD1. CDR1 and CDR2 (germline): ENHRY, SYGVKD. This CDR3 is built from 14 residues. The V gene end was trimmed by 10 bases and the J gene end by 7 bases; junction bases not matched to a gene: 12.

The chain employs TRBV5-1 and TRBJ1-2; tentatively, D is TRBD1 (5 bases). V was pared by 4 bases and J by 3 bases, with 19 bases between. The CDR3 is made up of 16 amino acids. Germline loops: CDR1 SGHRS, CDR2 YFSETQ. Here the CDR3 DNA reads TGCGCCAGCAGCCCCGGGACTGCCGGGGGTGACTATGGCTACACCTTC. This encodes CASSPGTAGGDYGYTF.

CDR3 sequence: CASRRQGGTNTEAFF. CDR3 sequence (DNA): TGTGCCAGCAGAAGACAGGGGGGAACGAACACTGAAGCTTTCTTT. V usage is TRBV28 and J usage is TRBJ1-1, with 9 positions matching TRBD1. Germline CDR1 and CDR2: MDHEN and SYDVKM. CDR3 length: 15 residues. The V gene end was trimmed by 6 bases and the J gene end by 1 base; junction bases not matched to a gene: 6.

The chain recombines TRBV7-8 with TRBJ2-5; D unclear. The germline gives CDR1 SGHVS, CDR2 FQNEAQ. This CDR3 contains 14 residues. V dropped 6 bases and J dropped 7 bases, with 18 bases sitting between them. The CDR3 DNA reads as TGTGCCAGCAGTATCGGACGGACCGTCGGGACCCAGTACTTC. It yields the protein CASSIGRTVGTQYF.

This chain connects TRBV28 to TRBJ2-7, with unresolved D. The CDR3 covers 14 residues. Trimming pared 2 bases from V and 3 bases from J, leaving 11 bases between. Germline V lookup: CDR1 MDHEN, CDR2 SYDVKM. The CDR3 DNA reads TGTGCCAGCAGTTTAAGATTAGCCCACTACGAGCAGTACTTC. This encodes CASSLRLAHYEQYF.

V is TRBV11-1 and J is TRBJ2-1; D is undetermined. CDR1 and CDR2 (germline): SGHAT, FQDESV (reference sequence). The CDR3 has 13 residues. V was cut by 1 base and J by 7 bases, with 8 bases left in between. CDR3 amino acids: CASSLDGWNEQFF. CDR3 nucleotides: TGTGCCAGCAGCTTAGACGGGTGGAATGAGCAGTTCTTC. The variable domain in full, with the rest retrieved from reference TRBV11-1 and TRBJ2-1, is EAEVAQSPRYKITEKSQAVAFWCDPISGHATLYWYRQILGQGPELLVQFQDESVVDDSQLPKDRFSAERLKGVDSTLKIQPAELGDSAMYLCASSLDGWNEQFFGPGTRLTVL.

This clone has only one observation. The V call is TRBV28, the J call TRBJ2-1; 9 nucleotides agree with TRBD1. The germline CDR1 and CDR2 sequences are MDHEN and SYDVKM. V shed 5 bases and J 10 bases; nucleotides not matched to a gene: 9. CDR3 length: 14 residues. The DNA for the CDR3 is TGTGCCAGCAGTCCCCGGACAGGGGTACGAGAGCAGTTCTTC. This gives the protein CASSPRTGVREQFF.

The V gene is TRBV27, the J gene TRBJ2-1; 9 positions match TRBD1. J lost 2 bases, V lost 6 bases, and 20 bases had no gene match. This CDR3 comprises 20 residues. Germline CDR1 is MNHEY and CDR2 is SMNVEV (reference sequence). Here the CDR3 reads CASSWQAPIRRQGAYNEQFF. The DNA for the CDR3 is TGTGCCAGCAGCTGGCAAGCTCCTATCCGGCGACAGGGGGCCTACAATGAGCAGTTCTTC.

The rearrangement joins TRBV13 to TRBJ1-1; no clear D. Trimming removed 8 bases from V and 3 bases from J, with 13 bases in between. Germline V gene data show CDR1 as PRHDT and CDR2 as FYEKMQ (reference sequence). CDR3 size: 13 residues. The CDR3 region is CASLAGRYTEAFF. CDR3 nucleotide sequence: TGTGCCAGCCTCGCGGGGAGGTACACTGAAGCTTTCTTT.

This chain connects TRBV27 to TRBJ2-7, with TRBD2 as a possible D gene (6 bases). Germline V gives CDR1 MNHEY, CDR2 SMNVEV (reference sequence). This CDR3 has 15 amino acids. Trimming left V 1 base short and J 7 bases short, with 17 bases between. The CDR3 region is CASSLFPSGPREQYF. The CDR3 bases are TGTGCCAGCAGTTTATTCCCCAGCGGGCCTAGGGAGCAGTACTTC.

DNA of the CDR3: TGTGCCAGCAGTTTAGGGGACAGGGGGGATGAGCAGTTCTTC. It yields the protein CASSLGDRGDEQFF. The rearrangement uses TRBV28 and TRBJ2-1, with 11 nucleotides matching TRBD1. Germline V gene lookup returns CDR1 MDHEN and CDR2 SYDVKM. With V trimmed by 2 bases and J by 8 bases, 2 bases remained unmatched. The CDR3 has 14 amino acids.

The chain has TRBV10-2 and TRBJ2-7, with D perhaps matching TRBD1 or TRBD2 (6 bases each). Germline V gives CDR1 WSHSY, CDR2 SAAADI. Trimming took off 7 bases at V and 5 bases at J, with 18 bases between the two ends. The CDR3 is 14 residues long. The CDR3 reads CASTDRRVRDEQYF. For the CDR3, the DNA is TGCGCCAGCACCGACAGGAGGGTGAGGGACGAGCAGTACTTC.

This sequence joins TRBV7-6 and TRBJ1-4, with D uncertain. The germline CDR1 and CDR2 sequences are SGHVS and FNYEAQ. This CDR3 spans 13 amino acids. Trimming took 8 bases from V and 8 from J, leaving 15 bases between them. The CDR3 is CASAPDSREKLFF. The CDR3 nucleotides read TGTGCCAGCGCCCCGGACTCGCGGGAAAAACTGTTTTTT.

This chain connects TRBV5-1 to TRBJ2-3, with D perhaps being TRBD1 or TRBD2 (5 bases each). Looked up from germline, CDR1 is SGHRS and CDR2 is YFSETQ. The CDR3 contains 16 residues. With 0 bases removed from V and 1 base from J, the gap between germline ends came to 12 bases. The CDR3 reads CASSLEWDGGTDTQYF. DNA for the CDR3: TGCGCCAGCAGCTTGGAGTGGGACGGCGGCACAGATACGCAGTATTTT. The full variable domain, its missing parts supplied by reference TRBV5-1 and TRBJ2-3, is KAGVTQTPRYLIKTRGQQVTLSCSPISGHRSVSWYQQTPGQGLQFLFEYFSETQRNKGNFPGRFSGRQFSNSRSEMNVSTLELGDSALYLCASSLEWDGGTDTQYFGPGTRLTVL.

This rearrangement joins TRBV6-6 to TRBJ2-7, with D possibly being TRBD2 (5 bases). V lost 1 base and J 3 bases, leaving 13 bases between the germline ends. In germline, CDR1 is MNHNY, CDR2 SVGAGI (reference sequence). This CDR3 has 15 amino acids. The CDR3 DNA follows: TGTGCCAGCAGTTACTTCTCCGGGATCGGCTACGAGCAGTACTTC. Translating it yields CASSYFSGIGYEQYF.

The chain recombines TRBV7-9 with TRBJ2-7; D ambiguous. Germline lookup yields CDR1 SEHNR and CDR2 FQNEAQ (reference sequence). CDR3 length: 13 residues. Trimming stripped 1 base from V and 1 base from J, with 5 bases between. The CDR3 DNA is TGTGCCAGCAGCTTAGTGGCTTCCTACGAGCAGTACTTC. Amino acid sequence: CASSLVASYEQYF. Supplemented by reference TRBV7-9 and TRBJ2-7, the full variable domain reads DTGVSQNPRHKITKRGQNVTFRCDPISEHNRLYWYRQTLGQGPEFLTYFQNEAQLEKSRLLSDRFSAERPKGSFSTLEIQRTEQGDSAMYLCASSLVASYEQYFGPGTRLTVT.

This clone was recorded a few times. The J gene is TRBJ2-1, the V gene TRBV29-1, with D perhaps being TRBD1 or TRBD2 (5 bases each). Germline V gene lookup returns CDR1 SQVTM and CDR2 ANQGSEA. Trimming cost V 0 bases and J 9 bases, with 15 bases left between them. This CDR3 has 14 amino acids. CDR3 amino acids: CSVEDGSGRIEQFF. The CDR3 DNA reads TGCAGCGTTGAAGATGGTTCGGGGCGTATTGAGCAGTTCTTC.

This chain uses TRBV14 with TRBJ2-7; a possible D gene is TRBD2 (5 bases). Germline V gives CDR1 SGHDN, CDR2 FVKESK. The CDR3 has 13 residues. V lost 3 bases, J lost 4 bases, and 10 bases lay in between. This CDR3 is CASSHGGGYEQYF. In nucleotides, the CDR3 is TGTGCCAGCAGCCATGGAGGCGGGTACGAGCAGTACTTC.

The CDR3 is CASSQGGAGEQFF. DNA for the CDR3: TGCGCCAGCAGCCAAGGTGGTGCAGGTGAGCAGTTCTTC. The chain has TRBV4-1 and TRBJ2-1, with unresolved D. Trimming pared 1 base from V and 9 bases from J, leaving 10 bases between. Germline V CDR1 and CDR2: MGHRA, YSYEKL. The CDR3 totals 13 residues.

V and J are TRBV2 and TRBJ2-1; 7 bases agree with TRBD1. The V gene end was trimmed by 3 bases and the J gene end by 6 bases; junction bases not matched to a gene: 8. Looked up from germline, CDR1 is SNHLY and CDR2 is FYNNEI. The CDR3 runs to 15 residues. The CDR3 region is CASSDRQGESNEQFF. The DNA for the CDR3 is TGTGCCAGCAGTGATAGACAGGGTGAGTCCAATGAGCAGTTCTTC.

The chain employs TRBV5-8 and TRBJ1-4; tentatively, D is TRBD1 (5 bases). The germline V gene has CDR1 SGHTS and CDR2 YDEGEE. This CDR3 has 15 residues. The V end was cut by 3 bases, the J end by 14 bases, with 23 bases between. The CDR3 DNA is TGTGCCAGCAGCTCCCTGGTCACCGCTGGGGGTAGGCTGTTTTTT. Amino acids: CASSSLVTAGGRLFF.